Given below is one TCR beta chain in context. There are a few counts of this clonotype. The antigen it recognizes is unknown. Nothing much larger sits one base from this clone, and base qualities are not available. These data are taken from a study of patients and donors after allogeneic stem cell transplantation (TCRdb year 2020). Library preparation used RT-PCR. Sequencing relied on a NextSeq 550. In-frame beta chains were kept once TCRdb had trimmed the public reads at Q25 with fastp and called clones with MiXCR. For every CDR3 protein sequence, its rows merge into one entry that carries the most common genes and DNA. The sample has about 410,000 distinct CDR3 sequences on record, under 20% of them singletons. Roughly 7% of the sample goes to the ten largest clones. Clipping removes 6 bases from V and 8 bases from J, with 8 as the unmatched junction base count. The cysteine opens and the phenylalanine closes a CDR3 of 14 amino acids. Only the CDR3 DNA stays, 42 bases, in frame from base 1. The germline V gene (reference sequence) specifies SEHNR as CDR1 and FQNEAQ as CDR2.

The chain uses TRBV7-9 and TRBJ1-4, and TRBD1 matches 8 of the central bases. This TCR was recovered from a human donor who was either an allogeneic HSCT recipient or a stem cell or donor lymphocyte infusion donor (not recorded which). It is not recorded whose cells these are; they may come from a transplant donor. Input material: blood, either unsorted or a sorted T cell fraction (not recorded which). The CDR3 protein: CASSSGGAEEKLFF. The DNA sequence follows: TGTGCCAGCAGTTCAGGGGGCGCGGAGGAAAAACTGTTTTTT.